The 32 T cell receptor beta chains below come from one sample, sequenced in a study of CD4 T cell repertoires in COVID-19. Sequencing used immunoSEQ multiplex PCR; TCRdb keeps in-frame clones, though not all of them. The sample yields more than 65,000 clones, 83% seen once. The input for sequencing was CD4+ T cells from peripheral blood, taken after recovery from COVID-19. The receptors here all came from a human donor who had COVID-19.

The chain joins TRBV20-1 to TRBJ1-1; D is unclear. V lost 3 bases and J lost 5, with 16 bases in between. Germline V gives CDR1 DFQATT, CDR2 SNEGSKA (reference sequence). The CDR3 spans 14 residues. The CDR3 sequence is CSASESLGRTEAFF. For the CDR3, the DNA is TGCAGTGCTAGTGAGAGCCTTGGGAGGACTGAAGCTTTCTTT.

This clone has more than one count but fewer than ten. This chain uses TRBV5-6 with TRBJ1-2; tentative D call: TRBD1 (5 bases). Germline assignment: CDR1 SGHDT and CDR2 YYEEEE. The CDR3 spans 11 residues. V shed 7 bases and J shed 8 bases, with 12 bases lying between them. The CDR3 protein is CASSGIDGYTF. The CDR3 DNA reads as TGTGCCAGCTCAGGGATCGACGGCTACACCTTC.

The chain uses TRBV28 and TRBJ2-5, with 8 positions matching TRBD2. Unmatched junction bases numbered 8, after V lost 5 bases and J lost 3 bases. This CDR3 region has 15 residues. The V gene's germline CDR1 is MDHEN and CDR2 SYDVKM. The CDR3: CASSPWTSREETQYF. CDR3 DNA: TGTGCCAGCAGTCCCTGGACTAGCCGGGAAGAGACCCAGTACTTC.

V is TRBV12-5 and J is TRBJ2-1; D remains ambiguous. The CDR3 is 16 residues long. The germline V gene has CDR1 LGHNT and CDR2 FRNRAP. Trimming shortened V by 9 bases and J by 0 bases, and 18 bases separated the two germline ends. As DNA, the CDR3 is TGTGCTAGCTCTGGGCAGGACCTTAGCTCCTACAATGAGCAGTTCTTC. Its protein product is CASSGQDLSSYNEQFF.

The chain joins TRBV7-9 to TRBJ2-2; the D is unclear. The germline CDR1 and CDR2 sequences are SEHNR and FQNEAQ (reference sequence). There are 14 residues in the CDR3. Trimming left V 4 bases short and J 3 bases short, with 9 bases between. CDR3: CASSSRSDTGELFF. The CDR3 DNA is TGTGCCAGCAGCTCCCGAAGCGACACCGGGGAGCTGTTTTTT.

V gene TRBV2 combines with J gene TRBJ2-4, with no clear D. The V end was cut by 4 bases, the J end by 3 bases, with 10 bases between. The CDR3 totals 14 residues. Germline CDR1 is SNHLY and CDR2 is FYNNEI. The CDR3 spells CASSGLAYKNIQYF. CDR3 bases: TGTGCCAGCAGTGGTTTGGCGTACAAAAACATTCAGTACTTC.

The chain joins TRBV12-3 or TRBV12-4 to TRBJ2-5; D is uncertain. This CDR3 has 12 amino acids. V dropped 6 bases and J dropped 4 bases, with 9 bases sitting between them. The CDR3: CASSLVRETQYF. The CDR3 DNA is TGTGCCAGCAGCTTGGTCCGAGAGACCCAGTACTTC.

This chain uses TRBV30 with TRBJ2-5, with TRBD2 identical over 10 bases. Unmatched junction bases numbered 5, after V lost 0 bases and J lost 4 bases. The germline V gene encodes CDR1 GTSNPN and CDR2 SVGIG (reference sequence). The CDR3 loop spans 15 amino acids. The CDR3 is CAWSVALAGAETQYF. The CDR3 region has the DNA TGTGCCTGGAGTGTGGCGCTAGCGGGAGCAGAGACCCAGTACTTC.

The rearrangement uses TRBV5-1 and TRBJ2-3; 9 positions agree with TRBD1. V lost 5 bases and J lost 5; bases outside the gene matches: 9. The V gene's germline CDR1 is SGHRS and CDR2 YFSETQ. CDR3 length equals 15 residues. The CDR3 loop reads CASRWTGDGGDTQYF. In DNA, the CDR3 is TGCGCCAGCAGGTGGACAGGGGATGGGGGAGATACGCAGTATTTT.

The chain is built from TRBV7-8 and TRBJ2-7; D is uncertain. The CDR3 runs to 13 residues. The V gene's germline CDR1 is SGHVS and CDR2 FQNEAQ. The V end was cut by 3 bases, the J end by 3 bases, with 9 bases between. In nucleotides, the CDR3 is TGTGCCAGCAGCTTGGTCAGGAACTACGAGCAGTACTTC. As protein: CASSLVRNYEQYF.

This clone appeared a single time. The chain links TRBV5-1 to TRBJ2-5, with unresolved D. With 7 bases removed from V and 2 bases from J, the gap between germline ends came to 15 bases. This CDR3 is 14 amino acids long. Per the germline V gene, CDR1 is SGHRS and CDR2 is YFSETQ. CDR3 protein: CASSWEGPQETQYF. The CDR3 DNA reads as TGCGCCAGCTCCTGGGAAGGACCTCAAGAGACCCAGTACTTC.

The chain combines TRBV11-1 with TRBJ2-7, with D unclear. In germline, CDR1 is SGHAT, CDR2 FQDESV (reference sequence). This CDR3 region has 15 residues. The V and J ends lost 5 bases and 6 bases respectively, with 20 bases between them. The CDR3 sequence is CASSVQRLALSEQYF. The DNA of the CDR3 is TGTGCCAGCAGCGTTCAACGTTTAGCCCTTTCCGAGCAGTACTTC.

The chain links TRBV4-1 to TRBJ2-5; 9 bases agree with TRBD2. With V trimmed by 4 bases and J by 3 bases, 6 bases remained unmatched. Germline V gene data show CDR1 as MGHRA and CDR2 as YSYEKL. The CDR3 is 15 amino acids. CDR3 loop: CASSRNSGGKETQYF. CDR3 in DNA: TGCGCCAGCAGCCGAAATAGCGGGGGAAAAGAGACCCAGTACTTC.

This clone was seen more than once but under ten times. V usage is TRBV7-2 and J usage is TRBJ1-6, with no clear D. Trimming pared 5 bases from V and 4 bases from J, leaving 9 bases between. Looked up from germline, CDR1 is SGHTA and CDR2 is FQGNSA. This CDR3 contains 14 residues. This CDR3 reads CASSVDGYNSPLHF. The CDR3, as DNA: TGTGCCAGCAGCGTGGACGGATATAATTCACCCCTCCACTTT. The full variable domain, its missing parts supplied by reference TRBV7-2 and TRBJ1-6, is GAGVSQSPSNKVTEKGKDVELRCDPISGHTALYWYRQSLGQGLEFLIYFQGNSAPDKSGLPSDRFSAERTGGSVSTLTIQRTQQEDSAVYLCASSVDGYNSPLHFGNGTRLTVT.

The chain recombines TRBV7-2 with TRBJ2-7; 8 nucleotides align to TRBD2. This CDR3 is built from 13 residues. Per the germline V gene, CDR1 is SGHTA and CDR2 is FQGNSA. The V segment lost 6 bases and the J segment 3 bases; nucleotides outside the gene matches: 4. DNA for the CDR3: TGTGCCAGCAGTACTAGCGGTTACTACGAGCAGTACTTC. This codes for CASSTSGYYEQYF.

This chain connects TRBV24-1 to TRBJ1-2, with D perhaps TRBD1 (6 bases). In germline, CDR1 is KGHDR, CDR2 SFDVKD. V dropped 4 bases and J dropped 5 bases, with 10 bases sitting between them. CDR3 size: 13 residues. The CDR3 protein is CATSDRGGYGYTF. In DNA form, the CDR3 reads TGTGCCACCAGTGACAGGGGAGGTTATGGCTACACCTTC.

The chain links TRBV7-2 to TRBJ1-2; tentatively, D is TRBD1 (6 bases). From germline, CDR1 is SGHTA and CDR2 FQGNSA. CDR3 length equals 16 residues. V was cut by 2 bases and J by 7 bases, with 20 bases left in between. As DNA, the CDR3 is TGTGCCAGCAGCTTATCTGTACAGGGAAGTAGAGGTGGCTACACCTTC. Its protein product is CASSLSVQGSRGGYTF.

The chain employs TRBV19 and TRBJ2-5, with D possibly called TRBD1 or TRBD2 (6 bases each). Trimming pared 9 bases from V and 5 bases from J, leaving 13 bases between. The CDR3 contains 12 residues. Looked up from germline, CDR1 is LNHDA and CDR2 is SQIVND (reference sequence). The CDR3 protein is CASGGAGETQYF. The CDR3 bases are TGTGCCAGCGGGGGCGCTGGGGAGACCCAGTACTTC.

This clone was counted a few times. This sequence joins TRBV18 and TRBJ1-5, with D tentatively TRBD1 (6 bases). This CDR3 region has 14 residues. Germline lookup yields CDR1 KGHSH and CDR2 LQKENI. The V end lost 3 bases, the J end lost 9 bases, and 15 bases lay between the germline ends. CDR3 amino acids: CASSPDSSVGPQHF. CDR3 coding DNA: TGTGCCAGCTCACCGGACAGCTCCGTCGGGCCCCAGCATTTT.

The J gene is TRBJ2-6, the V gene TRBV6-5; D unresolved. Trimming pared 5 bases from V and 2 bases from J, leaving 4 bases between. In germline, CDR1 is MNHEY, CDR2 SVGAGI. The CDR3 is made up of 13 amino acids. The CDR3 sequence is CASSQTGANVLTF. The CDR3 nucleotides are TGTGCCAGCAGTCAAACTGGGGCCAACGTCCTGACTTTC.

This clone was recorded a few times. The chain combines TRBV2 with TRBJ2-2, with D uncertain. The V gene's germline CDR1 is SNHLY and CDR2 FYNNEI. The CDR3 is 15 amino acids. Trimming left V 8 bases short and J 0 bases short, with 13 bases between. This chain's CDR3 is CASRVVSSNTGELFF. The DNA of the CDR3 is TGTGCCAGCCGAGTCGTCTCCTCGAACACCGGGGAGCTGTTTTTT.

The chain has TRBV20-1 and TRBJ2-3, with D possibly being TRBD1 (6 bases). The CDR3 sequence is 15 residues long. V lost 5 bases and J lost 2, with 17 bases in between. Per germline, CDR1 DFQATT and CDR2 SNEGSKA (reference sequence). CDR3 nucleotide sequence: TGCAGTGCTGGTGGGGACAAGGGAATCACAGATACGCAGTATTTT. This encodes CSAGGDKGITDTQYF.

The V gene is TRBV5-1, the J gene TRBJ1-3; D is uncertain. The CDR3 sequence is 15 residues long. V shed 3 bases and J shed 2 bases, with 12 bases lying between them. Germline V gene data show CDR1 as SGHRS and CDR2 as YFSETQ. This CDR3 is CASSSIMEAGNTIYF. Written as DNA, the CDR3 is TGCGCCAGCAGCTCGATAATGGAGGCTGGAAACACCATATATTTT.

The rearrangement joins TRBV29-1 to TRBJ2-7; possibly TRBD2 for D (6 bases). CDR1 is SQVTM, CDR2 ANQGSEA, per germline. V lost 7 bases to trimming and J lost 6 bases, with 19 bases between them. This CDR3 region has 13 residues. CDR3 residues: CSAQGAGLGEQYF. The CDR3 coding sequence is TGCAGCGCACAAGGGGCGGGGTTGGGCGAGCAGTACTTC.

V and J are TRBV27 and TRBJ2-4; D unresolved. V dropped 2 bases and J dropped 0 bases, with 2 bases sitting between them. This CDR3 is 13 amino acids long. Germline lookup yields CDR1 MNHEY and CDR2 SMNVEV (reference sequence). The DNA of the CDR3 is TGTGCCAGCAGTTTAGAAGCCAAAAACATTCAGTACTTC. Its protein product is CASSLEAKNIQYF.

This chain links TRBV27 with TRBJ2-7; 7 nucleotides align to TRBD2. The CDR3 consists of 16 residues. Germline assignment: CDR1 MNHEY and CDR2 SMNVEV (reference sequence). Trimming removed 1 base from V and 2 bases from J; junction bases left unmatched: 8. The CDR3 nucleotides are TGTGCCAGCAGTTTATGGGGAGGGACTACGACCTACGAGCAGTACTTC. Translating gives CASSLWGGTTTYEQYF.

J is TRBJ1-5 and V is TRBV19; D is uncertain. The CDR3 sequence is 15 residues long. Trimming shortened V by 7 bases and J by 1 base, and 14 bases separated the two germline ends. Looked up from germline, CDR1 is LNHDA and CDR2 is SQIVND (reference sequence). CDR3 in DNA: TGTGCCAGTAATCCCTCCCAAATCAGCAATCAGCCCCAGCATTTT. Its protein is CASNPSQISNQPQHF. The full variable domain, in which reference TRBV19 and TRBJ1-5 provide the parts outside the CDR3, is DGGITQSPKYLFRKEGQNVTLSCEQNLNHDAMYWYRQDPGQGLRLIYYSQIVNDFQKGDIAEGYSVSREKKESFPLTVTSAQKNPTAFYLCASNPSQISNQPQHFGDGTRLSIL.

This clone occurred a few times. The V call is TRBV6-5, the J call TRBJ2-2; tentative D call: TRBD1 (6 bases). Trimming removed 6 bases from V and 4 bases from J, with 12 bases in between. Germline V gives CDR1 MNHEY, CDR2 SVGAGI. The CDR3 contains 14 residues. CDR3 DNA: TGTGCCAGCAGGGACAGTTTCTTCACCGGGGAGCTGTTTTTT. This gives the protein CASRDSFFTGELFF.

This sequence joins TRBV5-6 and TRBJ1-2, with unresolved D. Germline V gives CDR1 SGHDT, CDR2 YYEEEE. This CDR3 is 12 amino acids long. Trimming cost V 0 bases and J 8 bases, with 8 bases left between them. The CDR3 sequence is CASSLGEYGYTF. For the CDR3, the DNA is TGTGCCAGCAGCTTGGGCGAGTACGGCTACACCTTC.

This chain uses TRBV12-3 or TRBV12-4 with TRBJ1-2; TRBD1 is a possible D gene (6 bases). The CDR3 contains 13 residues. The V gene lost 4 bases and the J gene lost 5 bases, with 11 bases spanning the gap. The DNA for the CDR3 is TGTGCCAGCAGTTCGACAGGAAGATATGGCTACACCTTC. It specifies CASSSTGRYGYTF.

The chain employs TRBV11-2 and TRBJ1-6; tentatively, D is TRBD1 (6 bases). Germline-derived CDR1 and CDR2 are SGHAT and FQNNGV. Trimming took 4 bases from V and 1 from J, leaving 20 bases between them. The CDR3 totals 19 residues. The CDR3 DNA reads TGTGCCAGCAGCTCCCAGGGGCTCCGGGTTGGGTCCTATAATTCACCCCTCCACTTT. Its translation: CASSSQGLRVGSYNSPLHF.

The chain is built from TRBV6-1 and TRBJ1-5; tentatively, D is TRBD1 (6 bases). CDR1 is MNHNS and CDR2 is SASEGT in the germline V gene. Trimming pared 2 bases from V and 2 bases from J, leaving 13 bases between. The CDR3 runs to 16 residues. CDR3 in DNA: TGTGCCAGCAGTGAAAGGACAGAGGGTGGCAATCAGCCCCAGCATTTT. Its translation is CASSERTEGGNQPQHF.